One sample yielded the 5 T cell receptor beta chains listed below, sequenced in a study of T cells after posttransplantation cyclophosphamide. Libraries were prepared by immunoSEQ multiplex PCR; TCRdb keeps only in-frame clonotypes and omits some of them. The repertoire has approximately 41,000 clones, none seen only once; the ten largest take 2% to 3%. The sequenced sample was PBMCs. The receptors were sampled from a man in his fifties or sixties in good health, CMV-negative, and a related stem cell transplant donor.

The sample holds many counts of this clone. The chain joins TRBV18 to TRBJ2-3, with a weak D call TRBD1 (6 bases). Germline-derived CDR1 and CDR2 are KGHSH and LQKENI. The CDR3 has 14 residues. V shed 3 bases and J shed 4 bases, with 11 bases lying between them. For the CDR3, the DNA is TGTGCCAGCTCACCCGAGACAGGATCAGATACGCAGTATTTT. Protein product: CASSPETGSDTQYF.

This clone was found a few times. The chain combines TRBV9 with TRBJ2-2; tentatively, D is TRBD1 (6 bases). Germline V lookup: CDR1 SGDLS, CDR2 YYNGEE. The CDR3 spans 15 residues. V dropped 3 bases and J dropped 0 bases, with 9 bases sitting between them. This chain's CDR3 is CASSAGHTNTGELFF. The DNA of the CDR3 is TGTGCCAGCAGCGCGGGACATACGAACACCGGGGAGCTGTTTTTT. Full variable domain (remainder filled in from reference TRBV9 and TRBJ2-2): DSGVTQTPKHLITATGQRVTLRCSPRSGDLSVYWYQQSLDQGLQFLIQYYNGEERAKGNILERFSAQQFPDLHSELNLSSLELGDSALYFCASSAGHTNTGELFFGEGSRLTVL.

In its sample, this clone was seen many times. V usage is TRBV6-5 and J usage is TRBJ2-7; 9 bases agree with TRBD2. The CDR3 totals 16 residues. Trimming took 0 bases from V and 3 from J; bases not matched to a gene: 6. From germline, CDR1 is MNHEY and CDR2 SVGAGI. CDR3 bases: TGTGCCAGCAGTTACTCATTGGCGGGGGGGATCTACGAGCAGTACTTC. Translated: CASSYSLAGGIYEQYF.

This clone was seen many times. This chain joins TRBV7-8 and TRBJ1-1, with D possibly TRBD1 on 5 matching bases. CDR3 length: 16 residues. Trimming removed 3 bases at V and 3 bases at J, with 17 bases between. The germline V gene encodes CDR1 SGHVS and CDR2 FQNEAQ. In nucleotides, the CDR3 is TGTGCCAGCAGCTTCACACCGTACCCCAGGGACACTGAAGCTTTCTTT. It is translated as CASSFTPYPRDTEAFF. The full variable domain, with the rest looked up from reference TRBV7-8 and TRBJ1-1, is GAGVSQSPRYKVAKRGQDVALRCDPISGHVSLFWYQQALGQGPEFLTYFQNEAQLDKSGLPSDRFFAERPEGSVSTLKIQRTQQEDSAVYLCASSFTPYPRDTEAFFGQGTRLTVV.

Many counts were recorded for this clone. This rearrangement joins TRBV5-1 to TRBJ2-2; 8 bases fit TRBD2. The CDR3 is made up of 16 amino acids. Germline assignment: CDR1 SGHRS and CDR2 YFSETQ. Unmatched junction bases numbered 8, after V lost 3 bases and J lost 4 bases. CDR3 bases: TGCGCCAGCAGCTCACTAGCGGACTTAACCACCGGGGAGCTGTTTTTT. It is translated as CASSSLADLTTGELFF.